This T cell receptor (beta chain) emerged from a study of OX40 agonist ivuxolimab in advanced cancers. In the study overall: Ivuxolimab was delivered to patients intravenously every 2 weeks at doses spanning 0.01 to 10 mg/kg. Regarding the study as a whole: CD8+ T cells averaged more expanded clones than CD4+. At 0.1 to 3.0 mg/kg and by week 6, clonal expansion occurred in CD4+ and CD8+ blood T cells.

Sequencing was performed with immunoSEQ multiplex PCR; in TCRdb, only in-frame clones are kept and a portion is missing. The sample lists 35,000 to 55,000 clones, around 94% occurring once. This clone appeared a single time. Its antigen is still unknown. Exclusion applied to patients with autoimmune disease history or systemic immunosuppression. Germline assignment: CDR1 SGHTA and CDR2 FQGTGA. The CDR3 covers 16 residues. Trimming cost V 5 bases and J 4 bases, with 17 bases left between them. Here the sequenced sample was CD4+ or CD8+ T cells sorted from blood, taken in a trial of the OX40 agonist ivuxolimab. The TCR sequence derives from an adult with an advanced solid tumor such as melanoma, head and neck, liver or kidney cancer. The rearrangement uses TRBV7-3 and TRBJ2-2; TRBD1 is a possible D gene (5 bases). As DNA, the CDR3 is TGTGCCAGCAGCCTTTCCAAGACAGACCTCACCGGGGAGCTGTTTTTT. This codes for CASSLSKTDLTGELFF.